This T cell receptor (beta chain) was identified in a study of identical twins. Overall study results and limits: Invariant MAIT and iNKT cells could partly confound zero-insertion analyses. Twin-shared out-of-frame alpha sequences showed excess low generation probability.

The CDR3 has 13 residues. The V gene lost 8 bases and the J gene lost 6 bases, with 16 bases spanning the gap. Germline assignment: CDR1 MNHEY and CDR2 SMNVEV (reference sequence). MiXCR, applied by TCRdb to the 5' RACE reads, yields one record per CDR3 protein. The sample contains 500,000 to 700,000 distinct CDR3 sequences, under 8.5% of which appear only once. A word on this clonotype: Its target is not known.

Donors uniformly comprised healthy Caucasians. The same data also contributed to another study, on yellow fever vaccine responses in identical twins. That report adds: Twins showed a vaccine T cell response that reportedly seemed partly convergent, partly personalized.

Sequenced: PBMCs. The TCR sequence derives from a young woman in good health. The rearrangement uses TRBV27 and TRBJ1-2; D might be TRBD1 (5 bases). As DNA, the CDR3 is TGTGCCAGCCAGCCGCGAGGGGACCATGGCTACACCTTC. Protein: CASQPRGDHGYTF.